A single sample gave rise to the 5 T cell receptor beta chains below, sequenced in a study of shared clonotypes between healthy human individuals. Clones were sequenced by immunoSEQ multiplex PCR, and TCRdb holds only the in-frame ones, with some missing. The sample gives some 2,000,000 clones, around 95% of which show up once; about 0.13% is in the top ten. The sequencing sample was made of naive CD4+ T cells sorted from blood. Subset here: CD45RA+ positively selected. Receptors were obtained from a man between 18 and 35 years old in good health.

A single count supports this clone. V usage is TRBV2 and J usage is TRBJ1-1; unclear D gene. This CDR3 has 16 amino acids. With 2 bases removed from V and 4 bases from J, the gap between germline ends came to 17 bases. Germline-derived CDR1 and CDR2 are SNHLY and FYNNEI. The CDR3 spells CASSERVTPSLTEAFF. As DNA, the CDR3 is TGTGCCAGCAGTGAAAGGGTCACCCCCAGCCTCACTGAAGCTTTCTTT.

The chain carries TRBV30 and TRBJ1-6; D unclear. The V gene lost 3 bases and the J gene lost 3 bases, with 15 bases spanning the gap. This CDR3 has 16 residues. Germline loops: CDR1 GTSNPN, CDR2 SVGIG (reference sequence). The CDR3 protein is CAWRERPVIYNSPLHF. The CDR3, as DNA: TGTGCCTGGAGAGAGAGGCCGGTGATCTATAATTCACCCCTCCACTTT.

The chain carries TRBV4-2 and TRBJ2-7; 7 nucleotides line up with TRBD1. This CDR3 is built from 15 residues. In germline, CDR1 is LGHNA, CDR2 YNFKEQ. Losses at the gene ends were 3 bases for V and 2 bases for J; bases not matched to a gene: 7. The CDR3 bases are TGTGCCAGCAGCCAGACCCGGGACAGCCCCTACGAGCAGTACTTC. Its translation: CASSQTRDSPYEQYF.

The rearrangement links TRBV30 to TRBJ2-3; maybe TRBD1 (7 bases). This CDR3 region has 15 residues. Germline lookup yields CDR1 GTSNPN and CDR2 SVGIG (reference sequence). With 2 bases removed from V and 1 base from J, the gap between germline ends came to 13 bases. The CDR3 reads CAWSRGGTGTDTQYF. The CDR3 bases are TGTGCCTGGAGTAGAGGGGGGACAGGCACAGATACGCAGTATTTT. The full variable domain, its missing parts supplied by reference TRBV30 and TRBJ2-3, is SQTIHQWPATLVQPVGSPLSLECTVEGTSNPNLYWYRQAAGRGLQLLFYSVGIGQISSEVPQNLSASRPQDRQFILSSKKLLLSDSGFYLCAWSRGGTGTDTQYFGPGTRLTVL.

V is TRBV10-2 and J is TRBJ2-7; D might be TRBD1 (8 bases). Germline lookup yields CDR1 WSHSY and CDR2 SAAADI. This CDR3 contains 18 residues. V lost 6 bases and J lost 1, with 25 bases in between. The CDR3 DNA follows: TGCGCCAGCAGGGGGGGGATTGACAGGGGCGGTCTTTCCTACGAGCAGTACTTC. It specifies CASRGGIDRGGLSYEQYF.